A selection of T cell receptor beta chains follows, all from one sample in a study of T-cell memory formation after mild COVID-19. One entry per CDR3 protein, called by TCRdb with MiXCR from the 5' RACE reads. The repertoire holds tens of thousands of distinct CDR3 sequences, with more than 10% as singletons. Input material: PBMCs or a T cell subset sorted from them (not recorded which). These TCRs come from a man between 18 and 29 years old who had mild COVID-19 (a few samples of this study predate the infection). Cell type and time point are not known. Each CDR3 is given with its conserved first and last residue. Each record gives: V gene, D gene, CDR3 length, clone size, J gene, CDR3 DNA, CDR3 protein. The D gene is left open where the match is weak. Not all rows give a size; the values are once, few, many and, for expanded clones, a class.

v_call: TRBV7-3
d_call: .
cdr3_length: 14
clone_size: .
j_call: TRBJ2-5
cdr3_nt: TGTGCCAGCAGCCCCGCGGGGTGGGATGCGGCCCAGTACTTC
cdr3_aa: CASSPAGWDAAQYF

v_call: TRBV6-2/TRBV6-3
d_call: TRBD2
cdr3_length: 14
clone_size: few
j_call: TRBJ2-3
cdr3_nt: TGTGCCTCCGCCGGGAAGCGGGGACTAAATACGCAGTATTTT
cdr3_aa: CASAGKRGLNTQYF

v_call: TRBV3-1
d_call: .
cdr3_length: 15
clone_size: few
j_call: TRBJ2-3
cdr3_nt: TGTGCCAGCAGCCAAGCCCCGACTAGCACAGATACGCAGTATTTT
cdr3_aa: CASSQAPTSTDTQYF

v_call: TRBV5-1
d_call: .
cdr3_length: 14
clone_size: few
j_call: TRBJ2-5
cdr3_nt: TGCGCCAGCAGCTTGGGTAAGACTGCGGGGACCCAGTACTTC
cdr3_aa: CASSLGKTAGTQYF

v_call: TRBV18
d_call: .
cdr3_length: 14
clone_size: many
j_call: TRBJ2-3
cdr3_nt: TGTGCCAGCTCACCACCACTAGCAGGAGGTACGCAGTATTTT
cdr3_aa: CASSPPLAGGTQYF

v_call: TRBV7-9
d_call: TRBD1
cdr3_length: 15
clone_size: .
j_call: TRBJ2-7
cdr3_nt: TGTGCCAGCAGCTTAGCCGGGACAGGAGGGTCTAGTGCGTACTTC
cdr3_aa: CASSLAGTGGSSAYF

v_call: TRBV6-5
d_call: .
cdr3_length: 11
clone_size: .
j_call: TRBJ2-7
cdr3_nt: TGTGCCAGCACGGGGGTCGGCGAGCAGTACTTC
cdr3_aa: CASTGVGEQYF

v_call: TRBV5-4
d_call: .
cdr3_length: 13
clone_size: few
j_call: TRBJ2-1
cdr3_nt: TGTGCCAGCAGCTTTGGTGACGTCAATGAGCAGTTCTTC
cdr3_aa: CASSFGDVNEQFF

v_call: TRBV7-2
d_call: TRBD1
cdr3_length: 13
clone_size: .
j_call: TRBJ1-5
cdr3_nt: TGTGCCAGCAGCTGGACAGGGGATCAGCCCCAGCATTTT
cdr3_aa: CASSWTGDQPQHF

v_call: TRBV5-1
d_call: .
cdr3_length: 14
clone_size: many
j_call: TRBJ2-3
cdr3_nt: TGCGCCAGCAGGGGCAGGCCGGGAGTAGATACGCAGTATTTT
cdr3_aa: CASRGRPGVDTQYF

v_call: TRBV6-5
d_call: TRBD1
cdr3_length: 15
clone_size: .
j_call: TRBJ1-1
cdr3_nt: TGTGCCAGCAGCCCCGGACAGGGGTCGAGCACTGAAGCTTTCTTT
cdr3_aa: CASSPGQGSSTEAFF

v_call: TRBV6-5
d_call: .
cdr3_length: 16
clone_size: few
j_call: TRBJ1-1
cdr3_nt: TGTGCCAGCAGTTACTCGACCTCTACCGGGAACACTGAAGCTTTCTTT
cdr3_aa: CASSYSTSTGNTEAFF

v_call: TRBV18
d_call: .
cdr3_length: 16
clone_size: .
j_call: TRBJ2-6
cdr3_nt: TGTGCCAGCTCACCAGTCGGGGAGGCTGGGGCCAACGTCCTGACTTTC
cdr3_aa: CASSPVGEAGANVLTF

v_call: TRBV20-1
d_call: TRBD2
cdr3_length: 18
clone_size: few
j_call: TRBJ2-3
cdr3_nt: TGCAGTGCGAAGTGGAGGCTAGCGGGGGGTTTTGGCACAGATACGCAGTATTTT
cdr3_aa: CSAKWRLAGGFGTDTQYF

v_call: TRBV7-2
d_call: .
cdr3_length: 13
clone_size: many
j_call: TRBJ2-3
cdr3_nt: TGTGCCAGCAGCCACAGCAGGCCAGATACGCAGTATTTT
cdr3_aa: CASSHSRPDTQYF

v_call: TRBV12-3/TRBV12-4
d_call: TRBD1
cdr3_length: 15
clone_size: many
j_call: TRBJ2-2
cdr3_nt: TGTGCCAGCAGTCCGTGGACAGGCAACACCGGGGAGCTGTTTTTT
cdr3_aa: CASSPWTGNTGELFF

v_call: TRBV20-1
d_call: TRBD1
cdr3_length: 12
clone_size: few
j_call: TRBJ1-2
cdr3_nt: TGCAGTGCTAGCCGACAGGGGGATGGCTACACCTTC
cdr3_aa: CSASRQGDGYTF

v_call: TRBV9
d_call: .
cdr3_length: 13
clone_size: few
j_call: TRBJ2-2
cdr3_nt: TGTGCCAGCCTTCAGGAGAACACCGGGGAGCTGTTTTTT
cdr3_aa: CASLQENTGELFF

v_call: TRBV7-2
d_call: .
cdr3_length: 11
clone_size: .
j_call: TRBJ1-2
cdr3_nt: TGTGCCACCGCAGGAAACTATGGCTACACCTTC
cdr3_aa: CATAGNYGYTF

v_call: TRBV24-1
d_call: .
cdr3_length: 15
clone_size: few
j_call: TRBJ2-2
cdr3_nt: TGTGCCACCAGTGATTTGCCCTCCCGAACCGGGGAGCTGTTTTTT
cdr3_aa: CATSDLPSRTGELFF